A single sample is the source of the 8 T cell receptor beta chains below, sequenced in a study of blood T cell repertoires in COVID-19. TCRdb's table, derived via immunoSEQ multiplex PCR, lists solely in-frame clones and lacks some. Of about 140,000 clones listed, more than 70% are singletons. Sequenced: peripheral blood. Receptors originate from a woman between 50 and 59 years old with acute or convalescent COVID-19.

The chain couples TRBV3-1 (or the pseudogene TRBV3-2) to TRBJ2-7, with D unclear. CDR1 and CDR2 (germline): LGHDT, YNNKEL (reference sequence). The CDR3 is 11 residues long. The V end lost 4 bases, the J end lost 5 bases, and 6 bases lay between the germline ends. The DNA for the CDR3 is TGTGCCAGCAGCCGGCTTAACGAGCAGTACTTC. It codes for CASSRLNEQYF.

This clone was counted once. The J gene is TRBJ2-1, the V gene TRBV6-2 or TRBV6-3; D is unclear. The CDR3 length is 12 residues. The V and J ends lost 2 bases and 10 bases respectively, with 9 bases between them. CDR1 is MNHEY, CDR2 SVGEGT, per germline. The CDR3 loop reads CASSYAAREQFF. The CDR3 coding sequence is TGTGCCAGCAGTTACGCGGCACGAGAGCAGTTCTTC.

V gene TRBV5-1 combines with J gene TRBJ2-2, with TRBD1 matching over 8 bases. V was clipped by 0 bases and J by 4 bases; unmatched bases: 2. The V gene's germline CDR1 is SGHRS and CDR2 YFSETQ. The CDR3 consists of 15 residues. The CDR3 loop is CASSLVGQATGELFF. Written as DNA, the CDR3 is TGCGCCAGCAGCTTGGTGGGACAGGCCACCGGGGAGCTGTTTTTT.

This rearrangement joins TRBV20-1 to TRBJ2-5, with no clear D. CDR3 length equals 14 residues. The germline V gene encodes CDR1 DFQATT and CDR2 SNEGSKA (reference sequence). Between the trimmed V and J ends, which lost 3 bases and 0 bases, there was a span of 11 bases. CDR3 nucleotide sequence: TGCAGTGCTAGTGGTGGCCTAGACCAAGAGACCCAGTACTTC. This gives the protein CSASGGLDQETQYF.

The chain uses TRBV5-1 and TRBJ2-3; 8 nucleotides line up with TRBD1. The ends lost 0 bases at V and 5 bases at J; junction bases unmatched: 5. Germline loops: CDR1 SGHRS, CDR2 YFSETQ. The CDR3 sequence is 15 residues long. The chain's CDR3 is CASSLEQGGIDTQYF. CDR3 sequence (DNA): TGCGCCAGCAGCTTGGAACAGGGGGGAATAGATACGCAGTATTTT.

This clone was detected many times. This chain uses TRBV6-2 or TRBV6-3 with TRBJ1-1; no reliable D call. Germline V gene lookup returns CDR1 MNHEY and CDR2 SVGEGT. V was trimmed by 4 bases and J by 5 bases, leaving 11 bases between them. This CDR3 is 13 amino acids long. The CDR3 region is CASSFGVGTEAFF. In DNA form, the CDR3 reads TGTGCCAGCAGTTTCGGAGTTGGGACTGAAGCTTTCTTT.

CDR3 DNA sequence: TGTGCCAGCAGTTACGGGGTAGCGAGCTCCTACGAGCAGTACTTC. Translating gives CASSYGVASSYEQYF. This chain uses TRBV6-6 with TRBJ2-7; maybe TRBD2 (5 bases). Germline V lookup: CDR1 MNHNY, CDR2 SVGAGI (reference sequence). V dropped 2 bases and J dropped 0 bases, with 11 bases sitting between them. This CDR3 region has 15 residues.

The gene calls are TRBV13 and TRBJ2-7; D perhaps matches TRBD2 (6 bases). The germline gives CDR1 PRHDT, CDR2 FYEKMQ (reference sequence). The CDR3 spans 14 residues. Trimming pared 1 base from V and 0 bases from J, leaving 7 bases between. CDR3 bases: TGTGCCAGCAGCTTAGCGGGGGTCTCCTACGAGCAGTACTTC. Its protein is CASSLAGVSYEQYF.